The TCR beta chain described here comes from a study of cytomegalovirus exposure and HLA in healthy donors. Notes on the study in general: TCR beta sequences reportedly predicted most subjects' HLA-A and HLA-B alleles accurately. A further, later analysis showed that HLA-associated TCR beta chains (compared with equally common others) were more clonally expanded.

PCR used 60 Vbeta primers and 13 Jbeta primers. Sequenced by immunoSEQ multiplex PCR; TCRdb stores in-frame clones only, minus some. Among more than 60,000 clones listed, approximately 69% were seen once. To note about this clone: Its cognate antigen is unknown.

The TCR originated in a man between 35 and 55 years old in good health and CMV-seropositive. Sequencing used PBMCs.

This CDR3 reads CASSFSGVYGYTF. CDR3 sequence (DNA): TGTGCCAGCAGTTTTTCCGGGGTCTATGGCTACACCTTC. The chain carries TRBV27 and TRBJ1-2; D gene unclear. The length of the CDR3 is 13 residues. V shed 3 bases and J shed 4 bases, with 9 bases lying between them. Germline lookup yields CDR1 MNHEY and CDR2 SMNVEV (reference sequence).